Reported below is one TCR beta chain. This record comes from a study of blood T cell repertoires in COVID-19. The wider study: Acute-phase and convalescent COVID-19 samples originated in the United States, Italy and Spain. T cells, B-cell-depleted T cells, or PBMCs supplied cDNA or gDNA.

The CDR3 length is 13 residues. The germline V and J ends were trimmed by 4 bases and 1 base, with 7 bases remaining between them. The germline gives CDR1 SNHLY, CDR2 FYNNEI. Source study methods: Scientists estimated how many nucleated cells there were by amplifying reference gene primers. This table comes from immunoSEQ multiplex PCR, and its TCRdb copy is limited to in-frame clones, with some not included. From that table come the V and J calls and clone size; the DNA was used to work out D and trimming. The top ten clones hold 0.5% to 0.55% of a sample with about 200,000 clones, approximately 92% of them seen once.

This chain connects TRBV2 to TRBJ1-1; D perhaps matches TRBD1 (5 bases). Sequencing used peripheral blood. This receptor was taken from a man aged 45-65 years with acute or convalescent COVID-19. This CDR3 is CASSVQGNTEAFF. The CDR3, as DNA: TGTGCCAGCAGTGTCCAGGGGAACACTGAAGCTTTCTTT.